The entry that follows covers one TCR beta chain sequence. Methods used by the authors: Estimates of nucleated cell counts were drawn from the amplification of reference gene primers. Here immunoSEQ multiplex PCR was the method, and the copy in TCRdb shows in-frame clones only, minus some. V, J and clone size were drawn from that table, and D and trimming were deduced from the DNA. The table includes fewer than 300,000 clones, 80% to 95% detected once. The J segment lost 2 bases and the V segment lost 6 bases, leaving 14 bases of the junction unmatched. This CDR3 contains 17 residues. The germline gives CDR1 MNHNY, CDR2 SVGAGI (reference sequence). These data belong to a study of blood T cell repertoires in COVID-19. Ages ranged from about 18 to 89 years, with residence in 24 US areas.

This clonotype originated in a woman aged 25 to 45 who had recovered from COVID-19. The gene calls are TRBV6-6 and TRBJ2-5, with TRBD1 matching 8 bases. Sequenced material: PBMCs or T cells enriched from blood (not recorded which). In nucleotides, the CDR3 is TGTGCCAGCAGCCGACAGGGGACAAACTACCCTCAAGAGACCCAGTACTTC. Its protein product is CASSRQGTNYPQETQYF.